This TCR beta chain stems from a study of T cells in localized non-small cell lung cancer. Overall study results and limits: Since sequencing was restricted to only one region of the tumor, intratumor heterogeneity remains a possibility. In adjacent lung, a median roughly 62 of the top 100 tumor clones were found. Highest T cell clonality was seen in uninvolved adjacent lung, surpassing that measured in tumor. Elevated circulating T cell density in blood was associated with longer overall survival.

On this clone: No antigen is known for it.

Only in-frame clones appear in the TCRdb table, and some are missing; sequencing was by immunoSEQ multiplex PCR. This repertoire shows about 25,000 clones, 80% to 95% found once; its top ten account for roughly 2.6%. The sample was peripheral blood, taken before any cancer treatment. The sequence derives from a woman aged 35-70 years with stage I lung adenocarcinoma.

CDR3 bases: TGTGCCAGCGCCGGGACTAGCGCCGGGGAGCTGTTTTTT. Its protein product is CASAGTSAGELFF. The J gene is TRBJ2-2, the V gene TRBV14; 10 bases map to TRBD2. The CDR3 sequence is 13 residues long. In germline, CDR1 is SGHDN, CDR2 FVKESK. With V trimmed by 8 bases and J by 6 bases, 3 bases remained unmatched.